A selection of T cell receptor beta chains follows, all from one sample in a study of shared clonotypes between healthy human individuals. Sequencing used immunoSEQ multiplex PCR; TCRdb keeps in-frame clones, though not all of them. Here the sample spans roughly 1,000,000 clones, 70% to 80% being singletons. Sample: memory CD4+ T cells from PBMCs. Every receptor here comes from a man younger than 35 in good health. Some clones in this sample may be carry-over from other donors' samples. Both conserved end residues are part of each CDR3. Rows may omit the clone size; those that give it use once, few, many or a size class.

CASSFGGTFRYGYTF | TRBV28 | 15 | NA | TRBJ1-2
CASTLRGEKLFF | TRBV28 | 12 | few | TRBJ1-4
CAWSAGTAIFSGNTIYF | TRBV30 | 17 | NA | TRBJ1-3
CASSGSTANTEAFF | TRBV5-1 | 14 | NA | TRBJ1-1
CASSLSQGSTEAFF | TRBV7-3 | 14 | NA | TRBJ1-1
CASTPSRDQPQHF | TRBV19 | 13 | few | TRBJ1-5
CASSLKGTSGAYEQYF | TRBV6-8 | 16 | NA | TRBJ2-7
CASSGGTSPGELFF | TRBV25-1 | 14 | once | TRBJ2-2
CAIRGTGRGYTF | TRBV10-3 | 12 | NA | TRBJ1-2
CASDGRGNEYF | TRBV28 | 11 | NA | TRBJ2-7
CASSHRGLNNEQFF | TRBV7-2 | 14 | few | TRBJ2-1
CASSRTGAHPNQPQHF | TRBV23-1 | 16 | NA | TRBJ1-5
CASSPGVNTEAFF | TRBV2 | 13 | few | TRBJ1-1
CASSLPGHGYTF | TRBV28 | 12 | NA | TRBJ1-2
CASSPRASPAKNIQYF | TRBV7-3 | 16 | NA | TRBJ2-4
CASSLPGTPSGNTIYF | TRBV28 | 16 | few | TRBJ1-3
CSVGTSGRGSTEYF | TRBV29-1 | 14 | NA | TRBJ2-7
CASSLQGGTQETQYF | TRBV5-1 | 15 | NA | TRBJ2-5
CASSQGVGDPYEQYF | TRBV4-3 | 15 | NA | TRBJ2-7
CASSSGSSYNEQFF | TRBV6-6 | 14 | NA | TRBJ2-1